Listed here are 5 T cell receptor beta chains from one sample, sequenced in a study of early stage breast cancer tumors (TCRdb year 2017). Libraries were constructed by the immunoSEQ multiplex PCR assay. Not all clones reach the TCRdb copy of this immuneACCESS table, which keeps in-frame sequences only. Checked studies attribute under half of the gap to unresolved V genes and leave the rest unexplained. Within this sample are just over 70,000 clones, with roughly 84% of them counted one time only. 3.5% of the sample rests with the top ten. Sequenced sample: blood. The receptor source for this set is a person aged 55-75 years with breast cancer.

The V call is TRBV5-1, the J call TRBJ2-7; D may correspond to TRBD1 or TRBD2 (5 bases each). CDR3 length: 13 residues. V lost 4 bases, J lost 6 bases, and 14 bases lay in between. The germline V gene encodes CDR1 SGHRS and CDR2 YFSETQ. The CDR3 spells CASSNPPGREQYF. In DNA form, the CDR3 reads TGCGCCAGCAGCAACCCACCGGGGCGCGAGCAGTACTTC. Combining the CDR3 with reference TRBV5-1 and TRBJ2-7 gives the whole variable domain KAGVTQTPRYLIKTRGQQVTLSCSPISGHRSVSWYQQTPGQGLQFLFEYFSETQRNKGNFPGRFSGRQFSNSRSEMNVSTLELGDSALYLCASSNPPGREQYFGPGTRLTVT.

V and J are TRBV5-1 and TRBJ2-2; D ambiguous. Between the trimmed V and J ends, which lost 0 bases and 4 bases, there was a span of 4 bases. The CDR3 is 13 amino acids. CDR1 and CDR2 from the germline V gene are SGHRS and YFSETQ. CDR3 protein: CASSLEITGELFF. CDR3 sequence (DNA): TGCGCCAGCAGCTTGGAGATCACCGGGGAGCTGTTTTTT.

V gene TRBV6-1 combines with J gene TRBJ2-7, with D hard to call. Trimming left V 4 bases short and J 6 bases short, with 16 bases between. The V gene's germline CDR1 is MNHNS and CDR2 SASEGT. This CDR3 contains 14 residues. The CDR3 nucleotides read TGTGCCAGCAGTGCGGCGGTTCTTTCTCCCGAGCAGTACTTC. It yields the protein CASSAAVLSPEQYF.

This chain connects TRBV4-2 to TRBJ2-1, with D uncertain. CDR3 size: 12 residues. Trimming stripped 3 bases from V and 6 bases from J, with 6 bases between. Per germline, CDR1 LGHNA and CDR2 YNFKEQ. This CDR3 reads CASSQAGNEQFF. The CDR3 nucleotides read TGTGCCAGCAGCCAGGCAGGCAATGAGCAGTTCTTC.

The V and J genes are TRBV30 and TRBJ2-7, with D tentatively TRBD1 (5 bases). This CDR3 region has 14 residues. Germline CDR1 and CDR2: GTSNPN and SVGIG (reference sequence). The ends were cut back, 2 bases at V and 5 bases at J, with 16 bases in the middle. CDR3 residues: CAWSWTYQGDEQYF. In DNA, the CDR3 is TGTGCCTGGAGTTGGACATACCAAGGGGACGAGCAGTACTTC.